A single sample gave rise to the 30 T cell receptor beta chains below, sequenced in a study of blood T cell repertoires in COVID-19. Profiled with immunoSEQ multiplex PCR; TCRdb holds only in-frame clones, not every one. This table has some 27,000 clones, roughly nine tenths appearing once. The specimen was peripheral blood. The receptor source for this set is a human donor in a cohort sampled during active COVID-19.

The chain employs TRBV28 and TRBJ1-4, with 8 bases matching TRBD1. Looked up from germline, CDR1 is MDHEN and CDR2 is SYDVKM. This CDR3 has 14 amino acids. V lost 7 bases to trimming and J lost 8 bases; unmatched junction nucleotides: 9. CDR3 in DNA: TGTGCCAGCATATCGACAGGGGAGGGAGAAAAACTGTTTTTT. Translating gives CASISTGEGEKLFF.

The chain links TRBV23-1 to TRBJ1-1, with D uncertain. TRBV23-1 is placed among ORFs of uncertain function. Trimming took 3 bases from V and 1 from J, leaving 9 bases between them. The CDR3 totals 14 residues. The CDR3 nucleotides read TGCGCCAGCAGTCATAGTCAAGAGAACACTGAAGCTTTCTTT. Its translation: CASSHSQENTEAFF.

The V gene is TRBV29-1, the J gene TRBJ1-1, with D perhaps matching TRBD1 (5 bases). The germline V gene has CDR1 SQVTM and CDR2 ANQGSEA. Trimming removed 6 bases from V and 2 bases from J, with 13 bases in between. CDR3 length equals 13 residues. CDR3 coding DNA: TGCAGCGTCGCATTGACAGAAAACACTGAAGCTTTCTTT. Protein product: CSVALTENTEAFF. The variable domain in full, with the rest retrieved from reference TRBV29-1 and TRBJ1-1, is SAVISQKPSRDICQRGTSLTIQCQVDSQVTMMFWYRQQPGQSLTLIATANQGSEATYESGFVIDKFPISRPNLTFSTLTVSNMSPEDSSIYLCSVALTENTEAFFGQGTRLTVV.

CDR3: CASSQVLAGALNYEQYF. As DNA, the CDR3 is TGTGCCAGCAGCCAAGTACTAGCGGGAGCTCTTAACTACGAGCAGTACTTC. The gene calls are TRBV4-2 and TRBJ2-7, with 11 bases fitting TRBD2. Germline assignment: CDR1 LGHNA and CDR2 YNFKEQ. J gave up 3 bases and V 1 base, and 8 bases lay outside the gene matches. CDR3 length equals 17 residues.

This chain connects TRBV5-6 to TRBJ2-5; D unresolved. Trimming removed 4 bases at V and 1 base at J, with 8 bases between. CDR1 and CDR2 (germline): SGHDT, YYEEEE. This CDR3 spans 13 amino acids. In nucleotides, the CDR3 is TGTGCCAGCAGCCTGACTCTCCAAGAGACCCAGTACTTC. Its protein is CASSLTLQETQYF. Filled out from reference TRBV5-6 and TRBJ2-5, the complete variable domain reads DAGVTQSPTHLIKTRGQQVTLRCSPKSGHDTVSWYQQALGQGPQFIFQYYEEEERQRGNFPDRFSGHQFPNYSSELNVNALLLGDSALYLCASSLTLQETQYFGPGTRLLVL.

This clone is deemed medium-sized. The V call is TRBV27, the J call TRBJ2-7; D might be TRBD2 (5 bases). Germline assignment: CDR1 MNHEY and CDR2 SMNVEV (reference sequence). Trimming removed 7 bases at V and 0 bases at J, with 10 bases between. The CDR3 is 13 amino acids. The CDR3 coding sequence is TGTGCCAGCACGACGGGGAGCTCCTACGAGCAGTACTTC. This codes for CASTTGSSYEQYF.

V usage is TRBV2 and J usage is TRBJ2-7; 14 bases match TRBD2. With 2 bases clipped from V and 4 bases from J, the junction kept 1 base outside the gene matches. There are 15 residues in the CDR3. Germline V CDR1 and CDR2: SNHLY, FYNNEI. CDR3 DNA: TGTGCCAGCAGTGAAAGGACTAGCGGGAGGTACGAGCAGTACTTC. Amino acids: CASSERTSGRYEQYF. Full variable domain (rest looked up from reference TRBV2 and TRBJ2-7): EPEVTQTPSHQVTQMGQEVILRCVPISNHLYFYWYRQILGQKVEFLVSFYNNEISEKSEIFDDQFSVERPDGSNFTLKIRSTKLEDSAMYFCASSERTSGRYEQYFGPGTRLTVT.

The chain combines TRBV20-1 with TRBJ1-4; D unclear. The CDR3 length is 11 residues. Germline CDR1 reads DFQATT; CDR2 reads SNEGSKA (reference sequence). The V end was cut by 5 bases, the J end by 4 bases, with 5 bases between. CDR3 bases: TGCAGTGCTCGCAGTAATGAAAAACTGTTTTTT. As protein: CSARSNEKLFF.

The rearrangement uses TRBV5-5 and TRBJ1-2; D may be TRBD1 (6 bases). Germline CDR1 and CDR2: SGHKS and YYEKEE (reference sequence). V was cut by 1 base and J by 7 bases, with 11 bases left in between. The CDR3 covers 13 residues. CDR3 DNA sequence: TGTGCCAGCAGCTTGTCCGGGGGGCTTGGCTACACCTTC. This codes for CASSLSGGLGYTF.

CDR3 sequence (DNA): TGTGCAAGTCGCGCCCGGGACAGGGCCTCCTACGAGCAGTACTTC. This translates into CASRARDRASYEQYF. The chain employs TRBV12-2 and TRBJ2-7; the table's D call, TRBD1, has no DNA check behind it. TRBV12-2 is a pseudogene. The length of the CDR3 is 15 residues.

This chain connects TRBV24-1 to TRBJ2-7; 7 positions match TRBD1. V gave up 0 bases and J gave up 5 bases; unmatched junction bases: 3. CDR1 and CDR2 from the germline V gene are KGHDR and SFDVKD. This CDR3 region has 14 residues. This CDR3 is CATSDLRGGNEQYF. In DNA form, the CDR3 reads TGTGCCACCAGTGATTTGCGAGGGGGCAACGAGCAGTACTTC.

V and J are TRBV9 and TRBJ2-5, with TRBD1 matching 10 bases. The CDR3 totals 15 residues. Germline values: CDR1 SGDLS, CDR2 YYNGEE. With 2 bases clipped from V and 5 bases from J, the junction kept 6 bases outside the gene matches. This CDR3 is CASSVTGGGRETQYF. The CDR3 nucleotides are TGTGCCAGCAGCGTGACAGGGGGCGGTCGGGAGACCCAGTACTTC. The entire variable domain, with the rest obtained from reference TRBV9 and TRBJ2-5, is as follows: DSGVTQTPKHLITATGQRVTLRCSPRSGDLSVYWYQQSLDQGLQFLIQYYNGEERAKGNILERFSAQQFPDLHSELNLSSLELGDSALYFCASSVTGGGRETQYFGPGTRLLVL.

This chain uses TRBV5-6 with TRBJ1-2, with 9 bases matching TRBD1. V lost 0 bases and J lost 2; bases outside the gene matches: 5. CDR3 length equals 16 residues. CDR1 and CDR2 from the germline V gene are SGHDT and YYEEEE. The CDR3 protein is CASSLALGQGNYGYTF. In DNA form, the CDR3 reads TGTGCCAGCAGCTTGGCTCTCGGACAGGGGAACTATGGCTACACCTTC.

J is TRBJ2-7 and V is TRBV3-1 (or the pseudogene TRBV3-2); TRBD2 matches 8 bases. The CDR3 length is 14 residues. Germline V gives CDR1 LGHDT, CDR2 YNNKEL (reference sequence). V lost 3 bases and J lost 6; bases outside the gene matches: 7. CDR3 protein: CASSQGLGGPEQYF. The CDR3 nucleotides read TGTGCCAGCAGCCAGGGACTAGGCGGTCCCGAGCAGTACTTC.

The gene calls are TRBV3-1 (or the pseudogene TRBV3-2) and TRBJ1-5; 8 nucleotides agree with TRBD1. CDR3 length: 15 amino acids. Trimming took 1 base from V and 6 from J; bases not matched to a gene: 5. Germline-derived CDR1 and CDR2 are LGHDT and YNNKEL (reference sequence). The CDR3 DNA sequence: TGTGCCAGCAGCCAAGGGTCAGGGGGCCCTCAGCCCCAGCATTTT. As protein: CASSQGSGGPQPQHF.

The J gene is TRBJ2-7, the V gene TRBV4-1, with no clear D. V lost 3 bases and J 7 bases, leaving 13 bases between the germline ends. CDR3 length equals 13 residues. Germline assignment: CDR1 MGHRA and CDR2 YSYEKL. The CDR3 reads CASSHRPLGEQYF. CDR3 DNA: TGCGCCAGCAGCCATAGACCGCTCGGGGAGCAGTACTTC.

The rearrangement links TRBV19 to TRBJ2-5; possibly TRBD2 for D (7 bases). There are 16 residues in the CDR3. Between the trimmed V and J ends, which lost 3 bases and 0 bases, there was a span of 14 bases. Germline V gives CDR1 LNHDA, CDR2 SQIVND (reference sequence). This CDR3 reads CASSISGGKHQETQYF. The CDR3 DNA follows: TGTGCCAGTAGTATTTCGGGGGGCAAACACCAAGAGACCCAGTACTTC.

The chain employs TRBV10-3 and TRBJ2-1; 11 nucleotides agree with TRBD2. Per the germline V gene, CDR1 is ENHRY and CDR2 is SYGVKD. V lost 6 bases, J lost 9 bases, and 16 bases stayed unmatched. The CDR3 has 17 amino acids. CDR3 amino acids: CAISLSGGAVDKIEQFF. DNA of the CDR3: TGTGCCATCAGCCTTAGCGGGGGGGCCGTGGATAAGATTGAGCAGTTCTTC.

The chain employs TRBV9 and TRBJ1-5; the D is unclear. Per the germline V gene, CDR1 is SGDLS and CDR2 is YYNGEE. The CDR3 has 14 residues. The V and J ends lost 5 bases and 0 bases respectively, with 9 bases between them. Written as DNA, the CDR3 is TGTGCCAGCAGTCGTTCAGATAGCAATCAGCCCCAGCATTTT. This sequence encodes CASSRSDSNQPQHF.

The chain carries TRBV5-1 and TRBJ1-1; D perhaps matches TRBD1 (6 bases). The CDR3 extends over 13 amino acids. Germline CDR1 and CDR2: SGHRS and YFSETQ. Trimming took 10 bases from V and 2 from J, leaving 15 bases between them. This CDR3 is CASQGQGNTEAFF. The CDR3 bases are TGCGCCTCCCAGGGGCAGGGAAACACTGAAGCTTTCTTT.

V gene TRBV9 combines with J gene TRBJ1-2; D is unresolved. CDR1 and CDR2 (germline): SGDLS, YYNGEE. The V end was cut by 3 bases, the J end by 5 bases, with 8 bases between. This CDR3 spans 12 amino acids. The CDR3 DNA reads TGTGCCAGCAGCGCTACAGTTTATGGCTACACCTTC. This codes for CASSATVYGYTF.

The rearrangement uses TRBV14 and TRBJ1-2, with D unresolved. With 4 bases removed from V and 3 bases from J, the gap between germline ends came to 12 bases. The CDR3 sequence is 14 residues long. In germline, CDR1 is SGHDN, CDR2 FVKESK. The CDR3 loop reads CASSLMTGDYGYTF. Written as DNA, the CDR3 is TGTGCCAGCAGCCTTATGACGGGAGACTATGGCTACACCTTC.

The V call is TRBV5-1, the J call TRBJ1-1, with 7 nucleotides matching TRBD1. The CDR3 has 16 amino acids. Germline V gene data show CDR1 as SGHRS and CDR2 as YFSETQ. The ends lost 0 bases at V and 5 bases at J; junction bases unmatched: 10. CDR3 residues: CASSLDPQGPGTEAFF. The CDR3 coding sequence is TGCGCCAGCAGCTTGGACCCACAGGGGCCCGGGACTGAAGCTTTCTTT.

This chain uses TRBV6-2 or TRBV6-3 with TRBJ2-7; D might be TRBD2 (5 bases). The CDR3 is 15 amino acids. Per germline, CDR1 MNHEY and CDR2 SVGEGT. The V and J ends lost 0 bases and 3 bases respectively, with 12 bases between them. In DNA, the CDR3 is TGTGCCAGCAGTTACTCGAAGAGACTAAGCTACGAGCAGTACTTC. Protein sequence: CASSYSKRLSYEQYF.

The chain joins TRBV5-1 to TRBJ2-7; 8 nucleotides align to TRBD1. The CDR3 extends over 14 amino acids. Germline V gene data show CDR1 as SGHRS and CDR2 as YFSETQ. V shed 4 bases, J shed 2 bases, and the junction held 5 bases outside the gene matches. The CDR3 coding sequence is TGCGCCAGCAGCAGAGAGACAGGGGCCTACGAGCAGTACTTC. Amino acids: CASSRETGAYEQYF. Using reference TRBV5-1 and TRBJ2-7 for the parts outside the CDR3, the full variable domain is KAGVTQTPRYLIKTRGQQVTLSCSPISGHRSVSWYQQTPGQGLQFLFEYFSETQRNKGNFPGRFSGRQFSNSRSEMNVSTLELGDSALYLCASSRETGAYEQYFGPGTRLTVT.

The chain is built from TRBV14 and TRBJ2-7; D possibly corresponds to TRBD1 (6 bases). Germline values: CDR1 SGHDN, CDR2 FVKESK. There are 12 residues in the CDR3. V dropped 4 bases and J dropped 4 bases, with 8 bases sitting between them. The CDR3 DNA sequence: TGTGCCAGCAGCCGGCAGGGGTACGAGCAGTACTTC. This translates into CASSRQGYEQYF.

The J gene is TRBJ2-1, the V gene TRBV9; 13 bases align to TRBD2. V was pared by 0 bases and J by 2 bases, with 2 bases of the junction left unmatched. There are 17 residues in the CDR3. Germline V gives CDR1 SGDLS, CDR2 YYNGEE. The CDR3 is CASSVGTSGGAYNEQFF. The CDR3 coding sequence is TGTGCCAGCAGCGTAGGAACTAGCGGGGGGGCCTACAATGAGCAGTTCTTC.

The V gene is TRBV19, the J gene TRBJ1-1, with 7 positions matching TRBD1. After removal of 5 bases from V and 6 bases from J, the junction contained 15 bases not matched to a gene. Germline V gene data show CDR1 as LNHDA and CDR2 as SQIVND (reference sequence). The CDR3 contains 16 residues. The CDR3: CASSDGQGVGLAEAFF. In DNA form, the CDR3 reads TGTGCCAGTAGTGATGGGCAGGGGGTCGGACTCGCTGAAGCTTTCTTT.

In its sample, this clone was seen a few times. The identical CDR3 is also encoded by other nucleotide sequences in the sample. The V gene is TRBV5-1, the J gene TRBJ2-1; 9 bases agree with TRBD2. This CDR3 region has 14 residues. V trimming: 0 bases; J trimming: 6 bases; junction bases outside the gene matches: 1. Germline CDR1 reads SGHRS; CDR2 reads YFSETQ. CDR3 in amino acids: CASSLGLAANEQFF. In DNA, the CDR3 is TGCGCCAGCAGCTTGGGACTAGCGGCCAATGAGCAGTTCTTC.

In its sample, this clone was seen a few times. The chain is built from TRBV5-1 and TRBJ2-1; D call uncertain. Trimming cost V 1 base and J 4 bases, with 9 bases left between them. Germline V gives CDR1 SGHRS, CDR2 YFSETQ. The CDR3 runs to 14 residues. CDR3 in DNA: TGCGCCAGCAGCTTGATCCCCGGGTACAATGAGCAGTTCTTC. It yields the protein CASSLIPGYNEQFF. Using reference TRBV5-1 and TRBJ2-1 for the parts outside the CDR3, the full variable domain is KAGVTQTPRYLIKTRGQQVTLSCSPISGHRSVSWYQQTPGQGLQFLFEYFSETQRNKGNFPGRFSGRQFSNSRSEMNVSTLELGDSALYLCASSLIPGYNEQFFGPGTRLTVL.